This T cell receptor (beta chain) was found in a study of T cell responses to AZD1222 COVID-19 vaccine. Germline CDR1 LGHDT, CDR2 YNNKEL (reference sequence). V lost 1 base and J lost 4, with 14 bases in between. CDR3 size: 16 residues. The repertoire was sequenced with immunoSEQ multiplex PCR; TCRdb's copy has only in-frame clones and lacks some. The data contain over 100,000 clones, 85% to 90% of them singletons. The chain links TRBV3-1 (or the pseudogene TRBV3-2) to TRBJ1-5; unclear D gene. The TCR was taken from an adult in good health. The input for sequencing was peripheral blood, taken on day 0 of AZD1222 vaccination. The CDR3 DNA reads TGTGCCAGCAGCCAAGGGTTTATACAGAGTAATCAGCCCCAGCATTTT. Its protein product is CASSQGFIQSNQPQHF.